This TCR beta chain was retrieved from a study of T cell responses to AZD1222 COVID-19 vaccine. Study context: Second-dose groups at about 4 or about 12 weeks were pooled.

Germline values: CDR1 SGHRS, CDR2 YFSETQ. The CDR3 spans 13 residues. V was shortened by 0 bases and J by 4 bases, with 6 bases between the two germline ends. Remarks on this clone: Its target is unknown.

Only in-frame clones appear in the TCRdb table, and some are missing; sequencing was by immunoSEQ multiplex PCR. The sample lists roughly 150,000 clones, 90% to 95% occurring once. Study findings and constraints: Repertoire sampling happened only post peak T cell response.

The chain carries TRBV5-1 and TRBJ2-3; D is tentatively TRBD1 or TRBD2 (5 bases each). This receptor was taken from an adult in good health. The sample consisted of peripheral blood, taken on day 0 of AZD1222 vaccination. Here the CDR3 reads CASSLVGADTQYF. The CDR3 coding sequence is TGCGCCAGCAGCTTGGTGGGGGCAGATACGCAGTATTTT.